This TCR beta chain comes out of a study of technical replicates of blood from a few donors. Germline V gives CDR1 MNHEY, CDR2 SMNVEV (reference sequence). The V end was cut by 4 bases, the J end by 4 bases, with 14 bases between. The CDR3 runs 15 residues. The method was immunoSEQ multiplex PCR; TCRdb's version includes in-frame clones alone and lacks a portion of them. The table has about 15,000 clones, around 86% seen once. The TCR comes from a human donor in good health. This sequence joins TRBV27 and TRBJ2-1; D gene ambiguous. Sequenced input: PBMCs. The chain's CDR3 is CASSSNSGSYNEQFF. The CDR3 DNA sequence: TGTGCCAGCAGTTCAAACAGTGGTTCTTACAATGAGCAGTTCTTC.